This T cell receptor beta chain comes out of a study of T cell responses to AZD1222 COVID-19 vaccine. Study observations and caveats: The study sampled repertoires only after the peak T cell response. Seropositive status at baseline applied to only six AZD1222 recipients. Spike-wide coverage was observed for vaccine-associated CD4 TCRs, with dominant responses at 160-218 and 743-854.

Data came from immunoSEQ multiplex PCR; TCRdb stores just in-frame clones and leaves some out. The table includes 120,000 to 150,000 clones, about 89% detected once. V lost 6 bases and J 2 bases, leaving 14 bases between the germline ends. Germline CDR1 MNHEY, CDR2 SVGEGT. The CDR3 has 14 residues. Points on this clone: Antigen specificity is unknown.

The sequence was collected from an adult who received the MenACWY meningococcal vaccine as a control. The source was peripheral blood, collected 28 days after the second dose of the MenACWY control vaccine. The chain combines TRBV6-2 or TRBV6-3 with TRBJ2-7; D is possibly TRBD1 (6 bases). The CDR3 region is CASSDRPSPYEQYF. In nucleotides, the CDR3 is TGTGCCAGCAGCGACAGGCCCTCTCCCTACGAGCAGTACTTC.